This T cell receptor (beta chain) originates from a study of identical twins. TCRdb reprocessed the 5' RACE reads with MiXCR, giving one entry per CDR3 protein. The sample shows around 1.7 million distinct CDR3 sequences, roughly 35% of them seen only once. Germline CDR1 MGHDK, CDR2 SYGVNS. V lost 4 bases and J lost 0; bases outside the gene matches: 2. This CDR3 is 16 amino acids long. The chain joins TRBV25-1 to TRBJ2-3, with 12 bases identical to TRBD2. The source of this sequence is a newborn girl in good health. Material for sequencing was cord blood. CDR3 bases: TGTGCCAGCAGTGGGACTAGCGGGGCAAGCACAGATACGCAGTATTTT. Protein product: CASSGTSGASTDTQYF.